This entry is about one T cell receptor beta chain. Its antigen is not identified. These data are taken from a study of T cells in Graves' hyperthyroidism and ophthalmopathy. CDR1 is LNHDA, CDR2 SQIVND, per germline (reference sequence). V gave up 10 bases and J gave up 9 bases; unmatched junction bases: 5. This CDR3 spans 11 amino acids. Study-wide results and limits: Blood held most thyroid clonotypes expanded above 0.001 frequency. Ophthalmopathy was distinguished from stable hyperthyroidism by 13 V-J signatures.

PBMCs were sourced from roughly 9.1 ml fresh peripheral blood. TCR beta CDR3 regions were amplified from RNA transcripts. Primed by the HTBI set, a first-round RT-PCR was run on the TCR CDR3. Each CDR3 protein gets one entry after TCRdb re-called the multiplex PCR reads with MiXCR. This table has a few hundred thousand distinct CDR3 sequences, around 13% appearing once. The V and J genes are TRBV19 and TRBJ1-2; TRBD1 matches at 10 bases. The sequenced material came from blood. The sequence was obtained from a woman in her 40s with Graves' hyperthyroidism. The CDR3 is CATPGQGCYTF. DNA for the CDR3: TGTGCCACCCCGGGACAGGGGTGCTACACCTTC.